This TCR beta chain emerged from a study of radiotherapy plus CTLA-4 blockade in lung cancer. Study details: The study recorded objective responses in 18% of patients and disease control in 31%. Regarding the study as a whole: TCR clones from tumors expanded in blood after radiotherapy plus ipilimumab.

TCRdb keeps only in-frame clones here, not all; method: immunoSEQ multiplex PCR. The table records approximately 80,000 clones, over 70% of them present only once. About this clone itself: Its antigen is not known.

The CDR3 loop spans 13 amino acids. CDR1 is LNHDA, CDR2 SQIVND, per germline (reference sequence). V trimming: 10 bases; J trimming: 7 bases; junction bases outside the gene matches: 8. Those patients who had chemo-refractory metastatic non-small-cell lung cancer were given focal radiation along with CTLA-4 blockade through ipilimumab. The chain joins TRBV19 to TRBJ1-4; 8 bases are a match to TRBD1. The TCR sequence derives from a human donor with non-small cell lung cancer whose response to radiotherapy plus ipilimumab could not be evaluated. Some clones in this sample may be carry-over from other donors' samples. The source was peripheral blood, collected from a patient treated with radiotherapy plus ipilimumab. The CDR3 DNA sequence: TGTGCCACCTCCGGAACAGGGGGTGAAAAACTGTTTTTT. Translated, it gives CATSGTGGEKLFF.